What follows describes a single TCR beta chain. The same CDR3 is also encoded by other DNA sequences in this sample. The ends were cut back, 0 bases at V and 6 bases at J, with 11 bases in the middle. CDR3 size: 14 residues. Germline CDR1 reads SGHRS; CDR2 reads YFSETQ. This sample is part of a study of beta chain features in type 1 diabetes. Every isolated RNA sample was fully reverse transcribed, so sequencing captured expressed TCRB transcripts. Only in-frame clones appear in the TCRdb table, and some are missing; sequencing was by immunoSEQ multiplex PCR. The table shows around 250,000 clones, with 25% to 30% occurring only once.

This chain uses TRBV5-1 with TRBJ2-3; tentative D call: TRBD2 (5 bases). The receptor was derived from a man aged 30 to 39 in good health. Material: central memory CD4+ T cells from blood. The DNA of the CDR3 is TGCGCCAGCAGCTTGGGCCTCCCGGGGGATACGCAGTATTTT. It is translated as CASSLGLPGDTQYF.